This T cell receptor (beta chain) was observed in a study of T cell repertoires in cytomegalovirus infection. Study-level background: It can be stated that public TCR beta signatures indicated CMV infection as well as a matching HLA type. Findings and caveats of the study: Across the ex vivo response, the dominant clonotypes were HLA-C-restricted CMV-specific TCR beta clonotypes. Cumulative public TCR beta family frequency identified carriers of CMV plus the relevant HLA.

Concerning this clonotype: The antigen is unknown.

V trimming: 6 bases; J trimming: 2 bases; junction bases outside the gene matches: 12. This CDR3 has 17 residues. Germline V gene lookup returns CDR1 MNHNS and CDR2 SASEGT. TCRdb called the reads again in MiXCR, with one record for every CDR3 protein. The table records some 700,000 distinct CDR3 sequences, roughly 36% of them present only once. This TCR derives from a human donor in good health (CMV status not recorded). Some clones in this sample may be carry-over from other donors' samples. The V gene is TRBV6-1, the J gene TRBJ2-5; 10 bases are a match to TRBD2. Sequenced input: PBMCs. In DNA, the CDR3 is TGTGCCAGCAGCGGGGGGGCTAGCGGGGGTAAACAAGAGACCCAGTACTTC. Its translation is CASSGGASGGKQETQYF.